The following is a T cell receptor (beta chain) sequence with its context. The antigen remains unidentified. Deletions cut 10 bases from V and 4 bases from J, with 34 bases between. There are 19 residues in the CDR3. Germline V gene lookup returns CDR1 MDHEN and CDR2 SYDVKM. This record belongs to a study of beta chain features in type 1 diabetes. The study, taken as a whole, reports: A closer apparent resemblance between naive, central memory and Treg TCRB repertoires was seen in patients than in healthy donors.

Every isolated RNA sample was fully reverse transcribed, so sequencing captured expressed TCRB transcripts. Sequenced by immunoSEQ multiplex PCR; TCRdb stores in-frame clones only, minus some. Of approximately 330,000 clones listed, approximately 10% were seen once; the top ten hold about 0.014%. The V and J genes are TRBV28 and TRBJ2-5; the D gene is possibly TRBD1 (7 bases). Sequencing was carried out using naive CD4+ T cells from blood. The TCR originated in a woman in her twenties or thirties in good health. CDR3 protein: CATNHPRTGDSGHRETQYF. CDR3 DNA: TGTGCCACCAATCACCCGCGGACAGGCGATAGCGGCCATCGAGAGACCCAGTACTTC.